This entry describes one T cell receptor beta chain. Its antigen remains unknown. The sample comes from a study of OX40 agonist ivuxolimab in advanced cancers. TCRdb's copy holds only in-frame clones and misses some; the assay was immunoSEQ multiplex PCR. This table has over 70,000 clones, 75% to 90% appearing once. The study's findings and limits: The antigens recognized by the expanded peripheral T cells, that is their antigen specificity, were not determined.

From germline, CDR1 is SGHAT and CDR2 FQNNGV. This CDR3 has 16 amino acids. The V gene lost 0 bases and the J gene lost 5 bases, with 16 bases spanning the gap. This specimen was CD4+ or CD8+ T cells sorted from blood, taken in a trial of the OX40 agonist ivuxolimab. The V call is TRBV11-2, the J call TRBJ2-5, with D unresolved. The receptor's source is an adult with an advanced solid tumor such as melanoma, head and neck, liver or kidney cancer. The CDR3 protein is CASSLDPHQLPETQYF. CDR3 in DNA: TGTGCCAGCAGCTTAGATCCACATCAACTGCCGGAGACCCAGTACTTC.